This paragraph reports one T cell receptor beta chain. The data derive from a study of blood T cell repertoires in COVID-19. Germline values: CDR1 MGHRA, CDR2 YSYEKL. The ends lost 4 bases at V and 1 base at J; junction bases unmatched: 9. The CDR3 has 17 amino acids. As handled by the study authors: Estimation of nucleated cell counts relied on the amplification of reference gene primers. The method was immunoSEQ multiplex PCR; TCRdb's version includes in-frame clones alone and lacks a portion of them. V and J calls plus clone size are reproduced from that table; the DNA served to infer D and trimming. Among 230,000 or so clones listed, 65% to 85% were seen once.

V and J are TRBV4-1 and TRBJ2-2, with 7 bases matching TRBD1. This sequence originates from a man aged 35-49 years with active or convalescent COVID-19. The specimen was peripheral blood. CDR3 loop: CASSPPRQGENTGELFF. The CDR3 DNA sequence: TGCGCCAGCAGCCCACCCCGGCAGGGGGAGAACACCGGGGAGCTGTTTTTT.